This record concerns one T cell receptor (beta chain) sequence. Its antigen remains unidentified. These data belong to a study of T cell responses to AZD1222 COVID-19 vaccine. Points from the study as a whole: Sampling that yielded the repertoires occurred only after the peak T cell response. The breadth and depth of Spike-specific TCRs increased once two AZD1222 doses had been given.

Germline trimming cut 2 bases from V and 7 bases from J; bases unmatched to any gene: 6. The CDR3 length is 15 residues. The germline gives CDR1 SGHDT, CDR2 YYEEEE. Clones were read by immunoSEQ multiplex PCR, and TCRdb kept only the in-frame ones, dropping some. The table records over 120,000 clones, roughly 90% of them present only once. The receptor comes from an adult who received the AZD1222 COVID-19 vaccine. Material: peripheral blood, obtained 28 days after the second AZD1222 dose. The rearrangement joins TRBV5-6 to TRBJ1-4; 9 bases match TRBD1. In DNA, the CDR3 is TGTGCCAGCAGCTTAACAGGGGGCGAGGGTGAAAAACTGTTTTTT. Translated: CASSLTGGEGEKLFF.